Following are 22 T cell receptor beta chains from one sample sequenced in a study of T cell repertoires in ileal Crohn's disease. The time point denotes: neoterminal ileum biopsy at postoperative endoscopy, about 6 months after surgery. Sequenced by immunoSEQ multiplex PCR; TCRdb stores in-frame clones only, minus some. Among about 62,000 clones listed, 70% to 90% were seen once. The sequenced sample consisted of ileal tissue. These receptors came from an adult with Crohn's disease.

This sequence joins TRBV5-1 and TRBJ2-1; 8 bases line up with TRBD2. This CDR3 comprises 16 residues. The germline V gene has CDR1 SGHRS and CDR2 YFSETQ. Trimming took 4 bases from V and 2 from J; bases not matched to a gene: 8. DNA of the CDR3: TGCGCCAGCAGCCCTCTCCCGGGAGGGCCCTACAATGAGCAGTTCTTC. It is translated as CASSPLPGGPYNEQFF. The full variable domain, rest sourced from reference TRBV5-1 and TRBJ2-1, is KAGVTQTPRYLIKTRGQQVTLSCSPISGHRSVSWYQQTPGQGLQFLFEYFSETQRNKGNFPGRFSGRQFSNSRSEMNVSTLELGDSALYLCASSPLPGGPYNEQFFGPGTRLTVL.

The J gene is TRBJ1-5, the V gene TRBV6-6; D remains unclear. In germline, CDR1 is MNHNY, CDR2 SVGAGI (reference sequence). CDR3 length: 14 residues. V dropped 8 bases and J dropped 3 bases, with 14 bases sitting between them. CDR3 nucleotides: TGTGCCAGCTCCACGGCGGGGAACAATCAGCCCCAGCATTTT. This sequence encodes CASSTAGNNQPQHF.

The V and J genes are TRBV5-4 and TRBJ2-5, with D possibly TRBD2 on 7 matching bases. Germline lookup yields CDR1 SGHNT and CDR2 YYREEE (reference sequence). Deletions cut 4 bases from V and 9 bases from J, with 25 bases between. CDR3 size: 16 residues. This CDR3 reads CASSPTGGGPREAQYF. The CDR3 DNA reads TGTGCCAGCAGCCCAACGGGCGGGGGCCCAAGGGAGGCCCAGTACTTC.

The rearrangement links TRBV6-1 to TRBJ2-1; TRBD2 agrees at 7 bases. V lost 3 bases and J lost 8; bases outside the gene matches: 10. Germline V gene data show CDR1 as MNHNS and CDR2 as SASEGT. This CDR3 comprises 15 residues. The CDR3 loop reads CASSDTGGRIDEQFF. The CDR3 nucleotides are TGTGCCAGCAGTGACACCGGCGGGAGAATTGATGAGCAGTTCTTC.

The rearrangement links TRBV19 to TRBJ2-3; possibly TRBD2 for D (6 bases). Germline V gene lookup returns CDR1 LNHDA and CDR2 SQIVND (reference sequence). V dropped 3 bases and J dropped 6 bases, with 10 bases sitting between them. The CDR3 contains 13 residues. The CDR3 loop is CASSIFGGDTQYF. In DNA form, the CDR3 reads TGTGCCAGTAGTATCTTCGGGGGTGATACGCAGTATTTT.

The chain links TRBV5-1 to TRBJ2-1, with 7 bases identical to TRBD1. From germline, CDR1 is SGHRS and CDR2 YFSETQ. Trimming removed 4 bases from V and 8 bases from J; junction bases left unmatched: 9. This CDR3 contains 14 residues. The CDR3 DNA follows: TGCGCCAGCAGCGGTAGCCAGGGGGTCTATGAGCAGTTCTTC. This codes for CASSGSQGVYEQFF.

The chain combines TRBV27 with TRBJ1-2; maybe TRBD1 (5 bases). V was pared by 2 bases and J by 4 bases, with 20 bases between. The CDR3 covers 17 residues. Germline V lookup: CDR1 MNHEY, CDR2 SMNVEV (reference sequence). The CDR3 coding sequence is TGTGCCAGCAGTTTAGGCAGGGATCCGAACCCGCTCTATGGCTACACCTTC. It specifies CASSLGRDPNPLYGYTF.

The chain is built from TRBV4-2 and TRBJ1-5; D might be TRBD1 (6 bases). V lost 0 bases to trimming and J lost 9 bases, with 9 bases between them. The V gene's germline CDR1 is LGHNA and CDR2 YNFKEQ. This CDR3 contains 13 residues. In DNA form, the CDR3 reads TGTGCCAGCAGCCAAGATGTACAGGGGCCCCAGCATTTT. Amino acid sequence: CASSQDVQGPQHF.

The V call is TRBV7-2, the J call TRBJ2-3; no clear D. Germline lookup yields CDR1 SGHTA and CDR2 FQGNSA. This CDR3 comprises 12 residues. V was pared by 2 bases and J by 6 bases, with 6 bases between. In nucleotides, the CDR3 is TGTGCCAGCAGCTTAATGAGGGATACGCAGTATTTT. This encodes CASSLMRDTQYF. Complete variable domain (other parts from reference TRBV7-2 and TRBJ2-3): GAGVSQSPSNKVTEKGKDVELRCDPISGHTALYWYRQSLGQGLEFLIYFQGNSAPDKSGLPSDRFSAERTGGSVSTLTIQRTQQEDSAVYLCASSLMRDTQYFGPGTRLTVL.

This clone was detected once. The rearrangement joins TRBV5-1 to TRBJ2-3, with unresolved D. V was cut by 1 base and J by 4 bases, with 7 bases left in between. CDR1 and CDR2 (germline): SGHRS, YFSETQ. The CDR3 loop spans 13 amino acids. The CDR3 region is CASSLKIADTQYF. CDR3 nucleotide sequence: TGCGCCAGCAGCTTGAAAATAGCAGATACGCAGTATTTT.

The chain combines TRBV28 with TRBJ1-5; the D is unclear. The length of the CDR3 is 14 residues. The germline V gene encodes CDR1 MDHEN and CDR2 SYDVKM. V lost 7 bases and J 6 bases, leaving 16 bases between the germline ends. Written as DNA, the CDR3 is TGTGCCAGCACCCCGATTGGGGAGGTTCAGCCCCAGCATTTT. This gives the protein CASTPIGEVQPQHF.

V usage is TRBV7-6 and J usage is TRBJ1-1; possibly TRBD1 for D (6 bases). Trimming left V 5 bases short and J 3 bases short, with 22 bases between. CDR1 SGHVS and CDR2 FNYEAQ come from the germline V gene. The CDR3 sequence is 17 residues long. The CDR3 coding sequence is TGTGCCAGCAGCCCCCCACAGGGAAGAATTAGGGACACTGAAGCTTTCTTT. It translates to CASSPPQGRIRDTEAFF.

This chain connects TRBV14 to TRBJ2-3; D is ambiguous. CDR3 length: 17 residues. Germline V lookup: CDR1 SGHDN, CDR2 FVKESK. V was pared by 3 bases and J by 5 bases, with 21 bases between. Here the CDR3 reads CASSQSGLPRPEDTQYF. The CDR3, as DNA: TGTGCCAGCAGCCAGAGTGGCTTGCCTAGGCCGGAAGATACGCAGTATTTT.

Notes on this clone: One end of the junction fails to match germline, which may point to a read error. The CDR3 DNA is TGCGCCAGCAGCTTGGGTAGACAGGGCACTGGGAACACCATATATTTT. Amino acid sequence: CASSLGRQGTGNTIYF. The J gene is TRBJ1-3, the V gene TRBV5-1; 7 nucleotides match TRBD1. The germline gives CDR1 SGHRS, CDR2 YFSETQ. The CDR3 contains 16 residues.

The chain employs TRBV28 and TRBJ1-5; 7 bases match TRBD1. The CDR3 sequence is 15 residues long. In germline, CDR1 is MDHEN, CDR2 SYDVKM. Germline trimming cut 6 bases from V and 3 bases from J; bases unmatched to any gene: 8. The DNA for the CDR3 is TGTGCCAGCAGCCGCCGGGACAGAGACAATCAGCCCCAGCATTTT. The encoded protein is CASSRRDRDNQPQHF.

The rearrangement joins TRBV18 to TRBJ1-1; 9 bases agree with TRBD1. This CDR3 is built from 16 residues. The germline V gene encodes CDR1 KGHSH and CDR2 LQKENI. With V trimmed by 0 bases and J by 4 bases, 6 bases remained unmatched. The CDR3 coding sequence is TGTGCCAGCTCACCACCCGGACAGGGGTTTTTCACTGAAGCTTTCTTT. Translation: CASSPPGQGFFTEAFF.

The chain uses TRBV6-1 and TRBJ1-1; 8 positions agree with TRBD1. V lost 11 bases to trimming and J lost 4 bases; unmatched junction nucleotides: 9. Germline-derived CDR1 and CDR2 are MNHNS and SASEGT. This CDR3 has 13 residues. The CDR3 nucleotides are TGTGCCTGCAAGGACAGGGCGGGCACTGAAGCTTTCTTT. Translation: CACKDRAGTEAFF.

The rearrangement uses TRBV5-1 and TRBJ2-3; possibly TRBD1 for D (6 bases). The CDR3 is 15 residues long. Trimming removed 2 bases at V and 1 base at J, with 11 bases between. Germline-derived CDR1 and CDR2 are SGHRS and YFSETQ. The CDR3 is CASSLLPGGTDTQYF. Here the CDR3 DNA reads TGCGCCAGCAGCTTATTACCAGGGGGCACAGATACGCAGTATTTT.

The chain couples TRBV19 to TRBJ1-5; no reliable D call. This CDR3 has 13 amino acids. Per germline, CDR1 LNHDA and CDR2 SQIVND (reference sequence). The ends were cut back, 9 bases at V and 2 bases at J, with 11 bases in the middle. The CDR3, as DNA: TGTGCCAGCCGAGGTAGCGGCAATCAGCCCCAGCATTTT. Translation gives CASRGSGNQPQHF.

The chain has TRBV15 and TRBJ2-1; 11 bases align to TRBD2. The germline gives CDR1 LNHNV, CDR2 YYDKDF (reference sequence). This CDR3 spans 15 amino acids. Germline trimming cut 3 bases from V and 7 bases from J; bases unmatched to any gene: 5. CDR3 protein: CATSSLAGGTNEQFF. Written as DNA, the CDR3 is TGTGCCACCAGCAGTCTAGCGGGAGGTACTAATGAGCAGTTCTTC.

There are a few counts of this clone. V is TRBV6-1 and J is TRBJ1-6; D ambiguous. Per the germline V gene, CDR1 is MNHNS and CDR2 is SASEGT. CDR3 length: 14 amino acids. The V gene lost 3 bases and the J gene lost 13 bases, with 16 bases spanning the gap. The CDR3 region is CASSEQSSRSPLHF. As DNA, the CDR3 is TGTGCCAGCAGTGAGCAGTCTAGCCGGTCGCCCCTCCACTTT.

The chain recombines TRBV29-1 with TRBJ2-3; D is undetermined. Germline lookup yields CDR1 SQVTM and CDR2 ANQGSEA. CDR3 size: 12 residues. Trimming removed 6 bases from V and 4 bases from J, with 11 bases in between. The CDR3 bases are TGCAGCGTACTTCCAAACTCAGATACGCAGTATTTT. Amino acid sequence: CSVLPNSDTQYF.